This T cell receptor beta chain was profiled in a study of CD8+CD57+ T cells in acquired aplastic anemia. Study in general: The average for DNA from sorted CD4+ and CD8+ cells was around 3.4 ug. Approximately 11 million reads were obtained on average for healthy donor CD4+ cells.

Unmatched junction bases numbered 10, after V lost 7 bases and J lost 1 base. This CDR3 is built from 16 residues. Germline assignment: CDR1 SNHLY and CDR2 FYNNEI. Profiles of TCR beta VDJ and CDR3 were generated from a genomic DNA template. TCRdb independently ran MiXCR on the reads; one entry per CDR3 protein. Among about 210,000 distinct CDR3 sequences listed, roughly 35% were seen once. The sample holds many counts of this clonotype. The target antigen is unknown. Findings and limits, study-wide: A set of roughly 27 CD8+ CDR3 sequences was shared between patients and controls, and these sequences appeared highly expressed in patients.

The TCR comes from a human donor in good health, serving as a control. The gene calls are TRBV2 and TRBJ1-5, with 7 bases lining up with TRBD1. The sequencing sample was made of sorted CD4+, CD8+, or CD8+CD57+ T cells (not recorded which) from PBMCs. CDR3 nucleotide sequence: TGTGCCAGCAACCCTGGACCACAGGGGAGCAATCAGCCCCAGCATTTT. Its translation is CASNPGPQGSNQPQHF. Variable domain in full (rest from reference TRBV2 and TRBJ1-5): EPEVTQTPSHQVTQMGQEVILRCVPISNHLYFYWYRQILGQKVEFLVSFYNNEISEKSEIFDDQFSVERPDGSNFTLKIRSTKLEDSAMYFCASNPGPQGSNQPQHFGDGTRLSIL.